Listed below are T cell receptor beta chains from one sample, sequenced in a study of blood T cell repertoires in COVID-19. Generated by immunoSEQ multiplex PCR, the TCRdb table keeps only in-frame clones and is missing some. Of 20,000 to 30,000 clones in the sample, under 90% were seen once. The sample was peripheral blood. These receptors were collected from a man in his 70s with acute or convalescent COVID-19. Each CDR3 is given with its conserved first and last residue. The order of the fields is J gene, D gene, V gene, clone size, CDR3 DNA, CDR3 protein. The D gene is left open where the match is weak. Only part of the rows carry a size: once, few, many, or a class if the clone is expanded.

j_call: TRBJ2-7; d_call: TRBD1; v_call: TRBV24-1; clone_size: .; cdr3_nt: TGTGCCACCAGTGTCCTAAAGGGGACAGCGTACGAGCAGTACTTC; cdr3_aa: CATSVLKGTAYEQYF
j_call: TRBJ2-3; d_call: TRBD2; v_call: TRBV5-1; clone_size: .; cdr3_nt: TGCGCCAGCGCCCGGTCAGGTAGCGGGAGTCGAGATACGCAGTATTTT; cdr3_aa: CASARSGSGSRDTQYF
j_call: TRBJ2-7; d_call: TRBD2; v_call: TRBV7-2; clone_size: .; cdr3_nt: TGTGCCAGCAGCTACCGGACTAGCGGTGCCTACGAGCAGTACTTC; cdr3_aa: CASSYRTSGAYEQYF
j_call: TRBJ2-7; d_call: TRBD2; v_call: TRBV19; clone_size: .; cdr3_nt: TGTGCCAGTAGTAAACTAGCGGGAGTCGACGAGCAGTACTTC; cdr3_aa: CASSKLAGVDEQYF
j_call: TRBJ2-5; d_call: .; v_call: TRBV4-2; clone_size: .; cdr3_nt: TGTGCCAGCAGCCCAGCGGGCGTTTCGGGGGAGACCCAGTACTTC; cdr3_aa: CASSPAGVSGETQYF
j_call: TRBJ2-3; d_call: TRBD2; v_call: TRBV9; clone_size: .; cdr3_nt: TGTGCCAGCAGCCCCCCTCTAGCGGGGGGATTAGATACGCAGTATTTT; cdr3_aa: CASSPPLAGGLDTQYF
j_call: TRBJ2-4; d_call: TRBD2; v_call: TRBV19; clone_size: .; cdr3_nt: TGTGCCAGTAGTGTCCGGGGGGGAGGTCGGAACATTCAGTACTTC; cdr3_aa: CASSVRGGGRNIQYF
j_call: TRBJ2-3; d_call: .; v_call: TRBV6-2/TRBV6-3; clone_size: once; cdr3_nt: TGTGCCAGCAGCCTCCGGACTACCCACACAGATACGCAGTATTTT; cdr3_aa: CASSLRTTHTDTQYF
j_call: TRBJ2-7; d_call: .; v_call: TRBV5-1; clone_size: .; cdr3_nt: TGCGCCAGCAGCTCGGACTCGTTGGGTACCTACGAGCAGTACTTC; cdr3_aa: CASSSDSLGTYEQYF
j_call: TRBJ2-1; d_call: TRBD2; v_call: TRBV7-8; clone_size: .; cdr3_nt: TGTGCCAGCAGGGGGACTAGCGGGCCCAATGAGCAGTTCTTC; cdr3_aa: CASRGTSGPNEQFF
j_call: TRBJ2-7; d_call: TRBD1; v_call: TRBV7-9; clone_size: .; cdr3_nt: TGTGCCAGCAGACGAGACAGGGCCCCCTACGAGCAGTACTTC; cdr3_aa: CASRRDRAPYEQYF
j_call: TRBJ1-1; d_call: TRBD1; v_call: TRBV5-1; clone_size: .; cdr3_nt: TGCGCCAGCAGCTTGGGGACAGGCAACACTGAAGCTTTCTTT; cdr3_aa: CASSLGTGNTEAFF
j_call: TRBJ2-7; d_call: .; v_call: TRBV6-5; clone_size: .; cdr3_nt: TGTGCCAGCAGCCGATCCGGGTCCTCCTACGAGCAGTACTTC; cdr3_aa: CASSRSGSSYEQYF
j_call: TRBJ2-5; d_call: .; v_call: TRBV7-9; clone_size: .; cdr3_nt: TGTGCCAGCAGCTTACGGACAAGTGTGGAGACCCAGTACTTC; cdr3_aa: CASSLRTSVETQYF
j_call: TRBJ1-2; d_call: TRBD1; v_call: TRBV3-1/TRBV3-2; clone_size: .; cdr3_nt: TGTGCCAGCAGCCAAGGGGAGGACAGGGCCTATGGCTACACCTTC; cdr3_aa: CASSQGEDRAYGYTF
j_call: TRBJ2-5; d_call: TRBD1; v_call: TRBV9; clone_size: .; cdr3_nt: TGTGCCAGCAGCGTCCGGGACAGAGGCGAGACCCAGTACTTC; cdr3_aa: CASSVRDRGETQYF
j_call: TRBJ2-1; d_call: TRBD1; v_call: TRBV4-1; clone_size: .; cdr3_nt: TGCGCCAGCAGCCAAGATTTACAGGGGGCGAACCGGGTCAATGAGCAGTTCTTC; cdr3_aa: CASSQDLQGANRVNEQFF
j_call: TRBJ1-6; d_call: .; v_call: TRBV24-1; clone_size: .; cdr3_nt: TGTGCCACCAGTGACGGGGTAAGGGGGTCACCCCTCCACTTT; cdr3_aa: CATSDGVRGSPLHF
j_call: TRBJ2-3; d_call: TRBD2; v_call: TRBV28; clone_size: .; cdr3_nt: TGTGCCAGCAGTTTAGCCGGACTAGCGGGTGCTTATACGCAGTATTTT; cdr3_aa: CASSLAGLAGAYTQYF
j_call: TRBJ2-7; d_call: TRBD2; v_call: TRBV14; clone_size: once; cdr3_nt: TGTGCCAGCAGCCTCGGTAGCGGGAGCTGGAGTCCCTACGAGCAGTACTTC; cdr3_aa: CASSLGSGSWSPYEQYF